A selection of T cell receptor beta chains follows, all from one sample in a study of cytomegalovirus exposure and HLA in healthy donors. The protocol was immunoSEQ multiplex PCR, while the TCRdb copy is restricted to in-frame clones and leaves out a portion. Among about 130,000 clones listed, approximately 70% were seen once. The sequencing input was PBMCs. These receptors were collected from a woman in her sixties in good health and CMV-seropositive. Each CDR3 is given with its conserved first and last residue. The D gene is left open where the match is weak. Where a row states a size, it is once, few, many or the class of an expanded clone; other rows omit it.

cdr3_nt cdr3_aa clone_size j_call v_call d_call
TGCGCCAGCAGCTTGGCCCGAGGACAGGGGGGTGAGCAGTTCTTC CASSLARGQGGEQFF NA TRBJ2-1 TRBV5-1 TRBD1
TGTGCCAGCAGCTTAGGGCCGGGACAGGGGTCCTACAATGAGCAGTTCTTC CASSLGPGQGSYNEQFF NA TRBJ2-1 TRBV11-2 TRBD1
TGCGCCAGCAGCGTGACGACTTTGAACACTGAAGCTTTCTTT CASSVTTLNTEAFF NA TRBJ1-1 TRBV5-1 NA
TGTGCCAGCAGCAGGGACACCACAACAACCTACGAGCAGTACTTC CASSRDTTTTYEQYF NA TRBJ2-7 TRBV6-5 NA
TGTGCCATCAGTGAGTCGCGTTTTCACTATGGCTACACCTTC CAISESRFHYGYTF NA TRBJ1-2 TRBV10-3 NA
TGTGCCAGCAGCCCTGGGGACAGGGGGCTATTTATGAACACTGAAGCTTTCTTT CASSPGDRGLFMNTEAFF NA TRBJ1-1 TRBV4-2 TRBD1
TGTGCCAGCACCTTCGTTAACACTGAAGCTTTCTTT CASTFVNTEAFF NA TRBJ1-1 TRBV2 NA
TGTGCCAGCAAACGACGACAGGAGCATGGCTACACCTTC CASKRRQEHGYTF NA TRBJ1-2 TRBV27 NA
TGTGCCAGTAGTCCTGGACTGCCTTCCCAGCCCCAGCATTTT CASSPGLPSQPQHF NA TRBJ1-5 TRBV19 NA
TGCGCCAGCAGGGCAACGGGACTAGCGGGGGTTCTTAATGAGCAGTTCTTC CASRATGLAGVLNEQFF few TRBJ2-1 TRBV5-1 TRBD2
TGTGCCAGCAGCGTAGGAGTTACAGGCAATGAGCAGTTCTTC CASSVGVTGNEQFF NA TRBJ2-1 TRBV9 NA
TGTGCCAGTCATTTTAAGCTAAATCAGCCCCAGCATTTT CASHFKLNQPQHF NA TRBJ1-5 TRBV28 NA
TGTGCCAGCAGCGCCGGGACACTGAACACTGAAGCTTTCTTT CASSAGTLNTEAFF NA TRBJ1-1 TRBV7-9 NA
TGTGCCAGCAGCGCCTCCGGGACAGGCGTGATCATTCAGTACTTC CASSASGTGVIIQYF NA TRBJ2-4 TRBV5-6 TRBD1
TGTGCCAGTAGTATTCGAGAGGGCTATGGCTACACCTTC CASSIREGYGYTF few TRBJ1-2 TRBV19 NA
TGTGCCATCAAAAACAACTCCTACGAGCAGTACTTC CAIKNNSYEQYF NA TRBJ2-7 TRBV10-3 NA
TGTGCCAGCAGCTTAGCCAGCGGGAGGAACACCGGGGAGCTGTTTTTT CASSLASGRNTGELFF NA TRBJ2-2 TRBV7-9 TRBD2
TGCGCCAGCAGTAATGACCCGACAGGAGGCTATGGCTACACCTTC CASSNDPTGGYGYTF NA TRBJ1-2 TRBV5-1 NA
TGTGCCAGCAGAAGTCGAGGGGGCGCGTGGGAAAAACTGTTTTTT CASRSRGGAWEKLFF NA TRBJ1-4 TRBV27 TRBD1
TGTGCCAGCAGCTCGACAGGGGCGGGTACTGAAGCTTTCTTT CASSSTGAGTEAFF NA TRBJ1-1 TRBV7-9 TRBD1
TGTGCCAGCGGCCTCGTCGAAGCCCAGCATTTT CASGLVEAQHF once TRBJ1-5 TRBV25-1 NA
TGTGCCAGCAGCTTTACGCGGAGAGAGACCCAGTACTTC CASSFTRRETQYF NA TRBJ2-5 TRBV11-3 NA
TGTGCCAGCAGGGACAGGGCTATGGGGGACACCTTC CASRDRAMGDTF NA TRBJ1-2 TRBV6-1 TRBD1
TGTGCCAGCACCAACAGGGGGGGACAGGGGGATACGCAGTATTTT CASTNRGGQGDTQYF NA TRBJ2-3 TRBV28 TRBD1
TGTGCCAGCAGCAGCAGGGGGCAAGACACTGAAGCTTTCTTT CASSSRGQDTEAFF NA TRBJ1-1 TRBV7-2 TRBD1
TGCGCCAGCAGCTTGTCCGGGACAGGGGACACAGATACGCAGTATTTT CASSLSGTGDTDTQYF few TRBJ2-3 TRBV5-1 TRBD1
TGCGCCAGCAGCTCAGGGGGAGGAGAAGAAAAACTGTTTTTT CASSSGGGEEKLFF NA TRBJ1-4 TRBV5-1 TRBD1
TGTGCCAGCAGCCGATCGGACAGGGTCTCCTATGGCTACACCTTC CASSRSDRVSYGYTF NA TRBJ1-2 TRBV28 TRBD1
TGCGCCAGCAGCCCGGGACTAGCGGGCACCGGGGAGCTGTTTTTT CASSPGLAGTGELFF NA TRBJ2-2 TRBV10-1 TRBD2
TGTGCCAGCAGCAACTGGACAGGGAATCAGCCCCAGCATTTT CASSNWTGNQPQHF NA TRBJ1-5 TRBV7-9 TRBD1
TGTGCCAGCAGTCTACTAGGAGGGGAGCAGTTCTTC CASSLLGGEQFF NA TRBJ2-1 TRBV6-6 NA
TGTGCCAGCAGCAAACGGGGGGCATCCGGGGAGCTGTTTTTT CASSKRGASGELFF NA TRBJ2-2 TRBV7-3 NA
TGTGCCAGCAGCTTGGGACAACTGAGCTCTGGAAACACCATATATTTT CASSLGQLSSGNTIYF NA TRBJ1-3 TRBV5-6 NA
TGTGCCAGCAGGCGTAGCGGGGTTATCTACGAGCAGTACTTC CASRRSGVIYEQYF few TRBJ2-7 TRBV27 TRBD2
TGTGCCAGCAGCCCCGTTAGAAGTAACTATGGCTACACCTTC CASSPVRSNYGYTF NA TRBJ1-2 TRBV27 NA
TGCGCCAGCAGTGAGTCGAGGTTGGGGGAGCTGTTTTTT CASSESRLGELFF NA TRBJ2-2 TRBV10-2 NA
TGTGCCAGCAGCGTAGCCCTGGGGCTTAACACTGAAGCTTTCTTT CASSVALGLNTEAFF NA TRBJ1-1 TRBV9 NA
TGTGCCAGCAGTTACATCAGGGGCTATAATTCACCCCTCCACTTT CASSYIRGYNSPLHF NA TRBJ1-6 TRBV6-5 NA
TGTGCCAGCAGCTTGGGCGGGAGAGTCCGTGAGACCCAGTACTTC CASSLGGRVRETQYF NA TRBJ2-5 TRBV5-4 TRBD2
TGTGCCAGCAGCCAAAGCCAGGCGACCGGGGAGCTGTTTTTT CASSQSQATGELFF NA TRBJ2-2 TRBV7-3 NA
TGTGCCAGCAGCGTACTAGCGGCGGGCTGGGACGAGCAGTACTTC CASSVLAAGWDEQYF NA TRBJ2-7 TRBV9 TRBD2
TGTGCCAGCTTTCCGCCTGCCGGGACAGGAAGCCAAGAGACCCAGTACTTC CASFPPAGTGSQETQYF NA TRBJ2-5 TRBV28 TRBD1
TGTGCCAGCAGTGCCCGCAGACTAGCGGGAGGTTCAGGAGAGCAGTTCTTC CASSARRLAGGSGEQFF NA TRBJ2-1 TRBV6-1 TRBD2
TGTGCCAGCAGGGGGCGGACAGGGACCTACGAGCAGTACTTC CASRGRTGTYEQYF few TRBJ2-7 TRBV6-1 TRBD1
TGTGCCAGCAGCTTAGTGGGAGTCCCGGTATGGGAGCAGTACTTC CASSLVGVPVWEQYF NA TRBJ2-7 TRBV7-9 NA
TGTGCCTGGAGTGTACCAGGCGTCTTGAACACTGAAGCTTTCTTT CAWSVPGVLNTEAFF once TRBJ1-1 TRBV30 NA
TGCAGCGTTGAATGGGAGACAGGGTACCAAGAGACCCAGTACTTC CSVEWETGYQETQYF NA TRBJ2-5 TRBV29-1 TRBD1
TGTGCCATCAGACTGGGGACTAGCTCCGAGCAGTACTTC CAIRLGTSSEQYF NA TRBJ2-7 TRBV10-3 TRBD2
TGTGCCAGCACCCCGGGCGGGCCGAACACTGAAGCTTTCTTT CASTPGGPNTEAFF NA TRBJ1-1 TRBV28 NA
TGTGCAAGTCGCTTAGAGGTGTGGGGAGACAAAAACATTCAGTACTTC CASRLEVWGDKNIQYF NA TRBJ2-4 TRBV12-2 NA
TGTGCCATCAGTGGTCGGGAGGGGAACGGCTATGGCTACACCTTC CAISGREGNGYGYTF NA TRBJ1-2 TRBV10-3 NA
TGTGCCAGCAGTCCCCCAGGGGGCGAGCAGTTCTTC CASSPPGGEQFF once TRBJ2-1 TRBV6-5 TRBD1